These 18 T cell receptor beta chains were sequenced from one sample in a study of T cells in localized non-small cell lung cancer. Profiled with immunoSEQ multiplex PCR; TCRdb holds only in-frame clones, not every one. The top ten clones hold 7.5% to 8% of a sample with about 41,000 clones, about 83% of them seen once. Sequences were derived from PBMCs, sampled before any cancer treatment. The origin of the receptors is a man aged 35 to 69 with stage II lung adenocarcinoma.

This clone appeared a single time. The V and J genes are TRBV6-5 and TRBJ1-1; 7 bases align to TRBD1. CDR1 and CDR2 from the germline V gene are MNHEY and SVGAGI. The V segment lost 5 bases and the J segment 6 bases; nucleotides outside the gene matches: 9. The CDR3 covers 14 residues. CDR3 residues: CASSPPTDRAEAFF. In DNA form, the CDR3 reads TGTGCCAGCAGTCCGCCGACCGACAGGGCTGAAGCTTTCTTT.

The chain has TRBV5-8 and TRBJ1-5, with 10 bases aligning to TRBD1. The CDR3 contains 15 residues. After removal of 2 bases from V and 4 bases from J, the junction contained 3 bases not matched to a gene. The germline CDR1 and CDR2 sequences are SGHTS and YDEGEE. The CDR3 is CASSFGTGVNQPQHF. CDR3 coding DNA: TGTGCCAGCAGCTTCGGGACAGGGGTTAATCAGCCCCAGCATTTT.

The chain joins TRBV7-2 to TRBJ2-7, with D hard to call. Trimming left V 8 bases short and J 3 bases short, with 14 bases between. Germline lookup yields CDR1 SGHTA and CDR2 FQGNSA. The CDR3 spans 13 residues. CDR3 amino acids: CASGLDWNYEQYF. In nucleotides, the CDR3 is TGTGCCAGCGGGCTAGACTGGAACTACGAGCAGTACTTC.

This clone was picked up a small number of times. The CDR3 DNA sequence: TGCAGCGGGAAGCGGGGGGAGACTGAAGCTTTCTTT. Residues: CSGKRGETEAFF. The genes are TRBV29-1 and TRBJ1-1; D possibly corresponds to TRBD1 (5 bases). Trimming pared 7 bases from V and 5 bases from J, leaving 14 bases between. This CDR3 contains 12 residues. Germline CDR1 and CDR2: SQVTM and ANQGSEA. Based on the CDR3 plus reference TRBV29-1 and TRBJ1-1, the full variable domain is SAVISQKPSRDICQRGTSLTIQCQVDSQVTMMFWYRQQPGQSLTLIATANQGSEATYESGFVIDKFPISRPNLTFSTLTVSNMSPEDSSIYLCSGKRGETEAFFGQGTRLTVV.

This chain uses TRBV9 with TRBJ2-1; no clear D gene. This CDR3 region has 15 residues. Germline V gene sequence: CDR1 SGDLS, CDR2 YYNGEE. Trimming shortened V by 0 bases and J by 7 bases, and 14 bases separated the two germline ends. CDR3: CASSVVGSPQNEQFF. In DNA, the CDR3 is TGTGCCAGCAGCGTAGTGGGATCGCCTCAAAATGAGCAGTTCTTC.

The chain combines TRBV12-1 with TRBJ1-5; the table's D gene call, TRBD1, was not cross checked with the DNA. TRBV12-1 is reported as a pseudogene. CDR3 length equals 18 residues. CDR3 amino acids: CASSLKDRVSYGNQPQHF. CDR3 bases: TGTGCCAGCAGCCTAAAGGACAGGGTCAGCTATGGCAATCAGCCCCAGCATTTT.

The chain carries TRBV2 and TRBJ2-3, with D perhaps matching TRBD2 (7 bases). The germline V and J ends were trimmed by 7 bases and 2 bases, with 16 bases remaining between them. Germline lookup yields CDR1 SNHLY and CDR2 FYNNEI. This CDR3 spans 15 amino acids. This CDR3 is CASTRGGGATDTQYF. For the CDR3, the DNA is TGTGCCAGCACCCGAGGAGGGGGGGCCACAGATACGCAGTATTTT.

J is TRBJ2-1 and V is TRBV2, with 11 bases lining up with TRBD2. There are 16 residues in the CDR3. J gave up 13 bases and V 2 bases, and 13 bases lay outside the gene matches. Germline assignment: CDR1 SNHLY and CDR2 FYNNEI. The CDR3 nucleotides read TGTGCCAGCAGTGAACATAGGCTAGCGGGGGGCTCCCTCCAGTTCTTC. Encoded protein: CASSEHRLAGGSLQFF.

The CDR3 nucleotides are TGTGCCAGCAGCTTGGTGGGGGCCCCTGGAAACACCATATATTTT. Translated, it gives CASSLVGAPGNTIYF. This chain joins TRBV5-4 and TRBJ1-3; D perhaps matches TRBD1 (6 bases). V lost 0 bases to trimming and J lost 2 bases, with 9 bases between them. The CDR3 totals 15 residues. Germline assignment: CDR1 SGHNT and CDR2 YYREEE (reference sequence).

This clone has a handful of counts. In nucleotides, the CDR3 is TGTGCCAGTATTGGGAGGGGGGAGGAGAACACTGAAGCTTTCTTT. As protein: CASIGRGEENTEAFF. V is TRBV19 and J is TRBJ1-1, with D tentatively TRBD1 (6 bases). V lost 7 bases, J lost 1 base, and 16 bases lay in between. The CDR3 contains 15 residues. CDR1 LNHDA and CDR2 SQIVND come from the germline V gene (reference sequence).

V usage is TRBV25-1 and J usage is TRBJ2-2, with D unresolved. Trimming stripped 6 bases from V and 2 bases from J, with 10 bases between. The CDR3 covers 14 residues. Germline CDR1 reads MGHDK; CDR2 reads SYGVNS. The CDR3 nucleotides read TGTGCCAGCAGCGGGCAGGCAAACACCGGGGAGCTGTTTTTT. It codes for CASSGQANTGELFF.

This chain connects TRBV5-1 to TRBJ1-3; 9 bases line up with TRBD1. Germline loops: CDR1 SGHRS, CDR2 YFSETQ. With 0 bases clipped from V and 3 bases from J, the junction kept 4 bases outside the gene matches. The CDR3 consists of 16 residues. This CDR3 is CASSLAGTGNGNTIYF. The CDR3 region has the DNA TGCGCCAGCAGCTTGGCCGGGACAGGGAATGGAAACACCATATATTTT.

The rearrangement joins TRBV9 to TRBJ2-3, with 7 bases fitting TRBD2. Germline V CDR1 and CDR2: SGDLS, YYNGEE. This CDR3 has 14 residues. The ends lost 0 bases at V and 4 bases at J; junction bases unmatched: 2. The CDR3 nucleotides read TGTGCCAGCAGCGTAGGGGACTACCCAGATACGCAGTATTTT. Protein product: CASSVGDYPDTQYF.

The gene calls are TRBV5-1 and TRBJ2-1, with 12 bases fitting TRBD2. Germline CDR1 and CDR2: SGHRS and YFSETQ. Trimming at V came to 2 bases and at J to 4 bases, leaving 10 bases not matched to a gene. CDR3 size: 18 residues. CDR3 protein: CASSFLLQTSGGYNEQFF. The CDR3 coding sequence is TGCGCCAGCAGCTTTTTACTCCAAACTAGCGGGGGGTACAATGAGCAGTTCTTC.

This clone was picked up one time. The chain uses TRBV7-9 and TRBJ2-2, with D perhaps given as TRBD1 or TRBD2 (6 bases each). The V gene lost 5 bases and the J gene lost 1 base, with 20 bases spanning the gap. The CDR3 is 18 residues long. In germline, CDR1 is SEHNR, CDR2 FQNEAQ (reference sequence). In DNA form, the CDR3 reads TGTGCCAGCAGCGCATCGAGACGGGGGCCAAAGAACACCGGGGAGCTGTTTTTT. Amino acid sequence: CASSASRRGPKNTGELFF.

This clone was seen only once. The genes are TRBV27 and TRBJ2-1, with 9 bases fitting TRBD2. V trimming: 5 bases; J trimming: 2 bases; junction bases outside the gene matches: 10. This CDR3 is built from 17 residues. Germline V gene data show CDR1 as MNHEY and CDR2 as SMNVEV (reference sequence). In DNA form, the CDR3 reads TGTGCCAGCAGTCCCCGCCATAGACTAGCGGCCTACAATGAGCAGTTCTTC. Translation: CASSPRHRLAAYNEQFF.

This clone is large (0.1 to 1%). The V gene is TRBV20-1, the J gene TRBJ2-1; D could derive from TRBD1 or TRBD2 (5 bases each). V was cut by 7 bases and J by 9 bases, with 10 bases left in between. This CDR3 contains 10 residues. Germline CDR1 reads DFQATT; CDR2 reads SNEGSKA (reference sequence). CDR3 region: CSVRGSEQFF. CDR3 bases: TGCAGTGTCCGGGGCAGTGAGCAGTTCTTC.

The gene calls are TRBV27 and TRBJ2-5; D tentatively fits TRBD1 or TRBD2 (5 bases each). The CDR3 is 14 residues long. Germline lookup yields CDR1 MNHEY and CDR2 SMNVEV (reference sequence). The V and J ends lost 1 base and 1 base respectively, with 7 bases between them. Here the CDR3 reads CASSLYGTQETQYF. CDR3 in DNA: TGTGCCAGCAGTTTATACGGGACCCAAGAGACCCAGTACTTC.